These 19 T cell receptor beta chains were sequenced from one sample in a study of blood T cell repertoires in COVID-19 (dated by TCRdb to the early 2020s). Library preparation used the immunoSEQ multiplex PCR assay. TCRdb re-hosts the immuneACCESS table, in-frame sequences only. Its copies lack some clones; in the studies checked, an unresolved V gene accounts for under half of them, and the cause for the rest is not known. Here the sample has over 150,000 clones; 76% occur a single time. The top ten hold 3.5% to 4.5% of the sample. Sequencing was performed on peripheral blood. Receptor source: a woman older than 75 with acute or convalescent COVID-19.

The chain combines TRBV2 with TRBJ2-7; maybe TRBD2 (7 bases). The germline gives CDR1 SNHLY, CDR2 FYNNEI. This CDR3 has 13 amino acids. Deletions cut 6 bases from V and 5 bases from J, with 14 bases between. The CDR3 sequence is CASREGRGDEQYF. Written as DNA, the CDR3 is TGTGCCAGCAGAGAGGGGAGGGGGGACGAGCAGTACTTC.

The chain is built from TRBV5-6 and TRBJ1-1; no clear D. Germline values: CDR1 SGHDT, CDR2 YYEEEE. The CDR3 is 13 amino acids. Trimming stripped 1 base from V and 0 bases from J, with 4 bases between. CDR3 bases: TGTGCCAGCAGCTTGCGTATGAACACTGAAGCTTTCTTT. Protein product: CASSLRMNTEAFF.

This clone was detected once. The chain carries TRBV6-5 and TRBJ1-4, with a tentative D call TRBD1 (5 bases). The V gene lost 7 bases and the J gene lost 8 bases, with 14 bases spanning the gap. Per the germline V gene, CDR1 is MNHEY and CDR2 is SVGAGI. The CDR3 loop spans 13 amino acids. This CDR3 reads CASTRQGGEKLFF. DNA of the CDR3: TGTGCCAGCACCCGCCAGGGAGGCGAAAAACTGTTTTTT.

The chain carries TRBV27 and TRBJ2-3; 13 bases fit TRBD2. Germline trimming cut 4 bases from V and 2 bases from J; bases unmatched to any gene: 15. CDR3 length: 20 residues. CDR1 is MNHEY, CDR2 SMNVEV, per germline (reference sequence). The CDR3 nucleotides read TGTGCCAGCAGTTCATCGACTAGCGGGGGGTACCGAACCCTCACAGATACGCAGTATTTT. Its protein product is CASSSSTSGGYRTLTDTQYF.

The chain is built from TRBV2 and TRBJ2-5, with 12 nucleotides matching TRBD2. CDR1 and CDR2 from the germline V gene are SNHLY and FYNNEI. Losses at the gene ends were 6 bases for V and 2 bases for J; bases not matched to a gene: 4. CDR3 length: 15 amino acids. The CDR3 spells CASRRLAGDQETQYF. The CDR3, as DNA: TGTGCCAGCAGAAGACTAGCGGGGGATCAAGAGACCCAGTACTTC.

The rearrangement uses TRBV23-1 and TRBJ2-3; D gene ambiguous. TRBV23-1 is filed as an ORF, its function uncertain. The CDR3 sequence is 14 residues long. The V and J ends lost 11 bases and 0 bases respectively, with 15 bases between them. CDR3 nucleotides: TGCGCCCAAACCACGAGTACTAGCACAGATACGCAGTATTTT. Translation: CAQTTSTSTDTQYF.

The chain has TRBV18 and TRBJ2-1; TRBD2 is a possible D gene (6 bases). Germline CDR1 is KGHSH and CDR2 is LQKENI. The CDR3 contains 16 residues. V lost 5 bases to trimming and J lost 0 bases, with 14 bases between them. The CDR3, as DNA: TGTGCCAGCTCAAGCAGGGACGGGAGCTCCTACAATGAGCAGTTCTTC. It codes for CASSSRDGSSYNEQFF.

The chain couples TRBV29-1 to TRBJ1-1, with D unresolved. CDR1 is SQVTM and CDR2 is ANQGSEA in the germline V gene. CDR3 length equals 13 residues. V was trimmed by 4 bases and J by 1 base, leaving 10 bases between them. CDR3 loop: CSVGRSPNTEAFF. The CDR3 nucleotides read TGCAGCGTTGGAAGGAGCCCGAACACTGAAGCTTTCTTT.

This sequence joins TRBV7-2 and TRBJ1-5; TRBD1 agrees at 9 bases. CDR1 is SGHTA and CDR2 is FQGNSA in the germline V gene. The V and J ends lost 1 base and 5 bases, in that order; junction bases with no gene match: 6. The CDR3 sequence is 16 residues long. The CDR3 here is CASSLDAGQGHQPQHF. The CDR3 DNA is TGTGCCAGCAGCTTAGATGCGGGACAGGGACATCAGCCCCAGCATTTT.

The chain couples TRBV5-1 to TRBJ1-1, with D unclear. Trimming pared 2 bases from V and 3 bases from J, leaving 5 bases between. Germline V gene lookup returns CDR1 SGHRS and CDR2 YFSETQ. The CDR3 spans 12 residues. The CDR3 sequence is CASSFGDTEAFF. The CDR3 region has the DNA TGCGCCAGCAGCTTCGGGGACACTGAAGCTTTCTTT.

J is TRBJ2-3 and V is TRBV5-1, with 12 positions matching TRBD2. This CDR3 spans 16 amino acids. Losses at the gene ends were 4 bases for V and 5 bases for J; bases not matched to a gene: 8. Germline loops: CDR1 SGHRS, CDR2 YFSETQ. Here the CDR3 DNA reads TGCGCCAGCAGCAGACCTAGCGGGAGGGAAGGAGATACGCAGTATTTT. This codes for CASSRPSGREGDTQYF. Supplemented by reference TRBV5-1 and TRBJ2-3, the full variable domain reads KAGVTQTPRYLIKTRGQQVTLSCSPISGHRSVSWYQQTPGQGLQFLFEYFSETQRNKGNFPGRFSGRQFSNSRSEMNVSTLELGDSALYLCASSRPSGREGDTQYFGPGTRLTVL.

This chain uses TRBV5-1 with TRBJ1-3; maybe TRBD1 (6 bases). This CDR3 region has 16 residues. The germline V gene has CDR1 SGHRS and CDR2 YFSETQ. Trimming removed 1 base at V and 1 base at J, with 12 bases between. The CDR3 loop reads CASSLSEGGSGNTIYF. CDR3 in DNA: TGCGCCAGCAGCTTGTCCGAAGGGGGTTCTGGAAACACCATATATTTT.

For the CDR3, the DNA is TGTGCCAGCAGCTTGACTAGCGGGGGGGGGTCCTACAATGAGCAGTTCTTC. Protein sequence: CASSLTSGGGSYNEQFF. The J gene is TRBJ2-1, the V gene TRBV7-2; 14 bases are a match to TRBD2. J was trimmed by 1 base and V by 3 bases; bases with no gene match: 2. Germline values: CDR1 SGHTA, CDR2 FQGNSA. The CDR3 runs 17 residues.

The chain joins TRBV6-5 to TRBJ2-7; the match to TRBD2 covers 7 bases. The CDR3 extends over 14 amino acids. Germline V gene lookup returns CDR1 MNHEY and CDR2 SVGAGI. J lost 6 bases, V lost 6 bases, and 11 bases had no gene match. The CDR3 nucleotides are TGTGCCAGCAGCCGGTCGGGGGGAGATGGCGAGCAGTACTTC. Its protein product is CASSRSGGDGEQYF.

This chain connects TRBV4-1 to TRBJ1-6; D gene uncertain. With 0 bases removed from V and 11 bases from J, the gap between germline ends came to 14 bases. The CDR3 consists of 15 residues. Germline CDR1 reads MGHRA; CDR2 reads YSYEKL. The CDR3 loop reads CASSQESGFMAPLHF. CDR3 sequence (DNA): TGCGCCAGCAGCCAAGAGTCAGGATTTATGGCACCCCTCCACTTT.

The V gene is TRBV2, the J gene TRBJ1-4; the match to TRBD1 covers 8 bases. Germline CDR1 and CDR2: SNHLY and FYNNEI. CDR3 length equals 18 residues. V lost 5 bases to trimming and J lost 0 bases; unmatched junction nucleotides: 11. The CDR3 nucleotides are TGTGCCAGCAGTAGGGACAGGATTAATAGTGCAACTAATGAAAAACTGTTTTTT. It codes for CASSRDRINSATNEKLFF.

This chain uses TRBV2 with TRBJ1-2; D is unclear. The CDR3 totals 12 residues. CDR1 and CDR2 (germline): SNHLY, FYNNEI. Trimming pared 4 bases from V and 4 bases from J, leaving 7 bases between. This chain's CDR3 is CASSGQAYGYTF. The DNA for the CDR3 is TGTGCCAGCAGTGGGCAGGCCTATGGCTACACCTTC.

The chain has TRBV7-2 and TRBJ2-5, with D tentatively TRBD2 (6 bases). The CDR3 is 13 amino acids. V was cut by 4 bases and J by 5 bases, with 11 bases left in between. Germline V lookup: CDR1 SGHTA, CDR2 FQGNSA. The CDR3: CASSWGLGETQYF. For the CDR3, the DNA is TGTGCCAGCAGCTGGGGACTGGGGGAGACCCAGTACTTC. The variable domain in full, completed from reference TRBV7-2 and TRBJ2-5, reads GAGVSQSPSNKVTEKGKDVELRCDPISGHTALYWYRQSLGQGLEFLIYFQGNSAPDKSGLPSDRFSAERTGGSVSTLTIQRTQQEDSAVYLCASSWGLGETQYFGPGTRLLVL.

The chain carries TRBV7-2 and TRBJ1-2, with no clear D. The germline V gene encodes CDR1 SGHTA and CDR2 FQGNSA. The CDR3 length is 13 residues. V lost 2 bases and J lost 7, with 11 bases in between. CDR3 DNA: TGTGCCAGCAGCTTAAGTGAGGGCCGTGGCTACACCTTC. As protein: CASSLSEGRGYTF.